This TCR beta chain was observed in a study of T cells after posttransplantation cyclophosphamide (dated by TCRdb to the mid-2010s). For the study in its entirety: T cell repertoire reconstitution was tracked by TRB sequencing after myeloablative bone marrow transplantation in which posttransplantation cyclophosphamide was used as GVHD prophylaxis. Public TRB sequences were compared against a database of over 3,000 sequences linked to responses to pathogens, tumor antigens, self-antigens and alloantigens. In 3 patients, TRB sequencing was also performed on up to about 3 more blood samples taken 2 to 5.2 years after transplant, and in 4 patients, pretransplant blood was also TRB-sequenced. Because TRA and TRB clonality correlated tightly in several samples, later TCR analyses were limited to TRB. Blood from all 30 or so PTCy patients with 1-year posttransplant specimens was subjected to TRB sequencing. Samples from 35 to 45 PTCy-treated patients, along with samples from roughly 15 of their related bone marrow donors, underwent antigen receptor sequencing.

Genomic DNA was used for TRB sequencing, which was performed with the immunoSEQ assay at survey resolution or with the hsTCRB kit. Per the authors' processing: The immunoSEQ software handled the initial read processing, while the LymphoSeq R package was used for the repertoire analyses. For each TRB dataset, clonality was calculated as 1 minus normalized Shannon entropy, and the Gini coefficient was computed as well. To infer phenotypes in unsorted samples, TRB sequences from sorted subsets of the recipient or donor were mapped onto the unsorted samples of the same recipient. TCRdb mirrors the immuneACCESS table, restricted to in-frame sequences. Some clones are absent from its copies; in checked studies, under half trace to an unresolved V gene, and the reason for the others is unknown. V, J and clone size derive from that table, while D and trimming were established from the DNA sequence. The sample table lists about 14,000 clones, 76% of them with a count of one. Under 1.5% of the sample goes to the ten largest clones.

What the study reported, not specific to this receptor: Donor-recipient similarity was low at 1-2 months but rose over the first year, and later blood repertoires were often dominated by donor CD8+ memory clones. Across the approximately 47 patients, TRB clonality was highly associated with recipient CMV seropositivity and CMV reactivation, and diversity with PTCy was similar to that in the CNI/methotrexate controls. The TRB repertoires of T cells infiltrating skin or the GI tract showed only limited overlap with the TRB repertoires found in blood.

Trimming takes 2 bases off V and 3 bases off J; junction bases not matched to a gene: 5. From its cysteine to its phenylalanine, the CDR3 spans 15 amino acids. The entry retains the CDR3 DNA only, 45 bases that are in frame from base 1. The CDR1 and CDR2 encoded by the germline V gene are MDHEN and SYDVKM. As regards this clone: The specificity of this receptor is unknown. Nothing much larger sits one base from this clone, and base qualities are not available.

Related bone marrow donors provided peripheral blood samples on the day of marrow donation. Peripheral blood and bone marrow mononuclear cells were isolated by Ficoll-Hypaque density centrifugation and were cryopreserved. CD4+ and CD8+ T cells, including naive and memory subsets, were sorted by FACS using a FACSAria II. This TCR derives from a man over 45. Rearrangement joined TRBV28 to TRBJ2-7, with 9 bases matching TRBD1. The specimen was memory CD4+ T cells sorted from PBMCs. DNA sequence: TGTGCCAGCAGTTTACCCGACAGGGGGAACTACGAGCAGTACTTC. Translation gives CASSLPDRGNYEQYF.